This TCR beta chain was recovered during a study of spatial heterogeneity in lung cancer. The germline V gene has CDR1 SEHNR and CDR2 FQNEAQ (reference sequence). The V end was cut by 5 bases, the J end by 3 bases, with 17 bases between. This CDR3 is built from 15 residues. As regards this clonotype: The antigen is undetermined.

TCRdb ran MiXCR on the 5' RACE reads and lists one entry per CDR3 protein. Seen here are roughly 10,000 distinct CDR3 sequences, 6% to 9.5% observed once, and the top ten hold 20% to 25%. The study's findings and limits: Tumoral mutation counts were tracked by counts of expanded intratumoral alpha and beta TCRs.

Time point here: sample taken at primary tumor resection. Unsorted whole RNA of tumor, nontumor lung or frozen PBMC was sequenced. The sample in question was lung tumor tissue, obtained at surgery. The source is a female donor with early-stage non-small cell lung cancer. The V and J genes are TRBV7-9 and TRBJ2-7; D may be TRBD1 (7 bases). The CDR3, as DNA: TGTGCCAGCAGCCGGGCGGGAACAGGGGACTACGAGCAGTACTTC. Translated: CASSRAGTGDYEQYF. The full variable domain, its missing parts supplied by reference TRBV7-9 and TRBJ2-7, is DTGVSQNPRHKITKRGQNVTFRCDPISEHNRLYWYRQTLGQGPEFLTYFQNEAQLEKSRLLSDRFSAERPKGSFSTLEIQRTEQGDSAMYLCASSRAGTGDYEQYFGPGTRLTVT.